Each of the 30 T cell receptor beta chains below was sequenced from the same sample in a study of blood T cell repertoires in COVID-19. This table comes from immunoSEQ multiplex PCR, and its TCRdb copy is limited to in-frame clones, with some not included. Among approximately 100,000 clones listed, roughly 80% were seen once. The specimen sequenced was peripheral blood. The receptors derive from a man in his sixties with acute or convalescent COVID-19.

This clone was found a few times. The rearrangement uses TRBV24-1 and TRBJ2-1; a weak D match, TRBD1 (6 bases). CDR1 is KGHDR, CDR2 SFDVKD, per germline. The CDR3 loop spans 14 amino acids. V lost 3 bases to trimming and J lost 12 bases, with 17 bases between them. The CDR3 nucleotides are TGTGCCACCAGTGATCGACTAACAGGGCCATGGCAGTTCTTC. Protein product: CATSDRLTGPWQFF.

This chain links TRBV28 with TRBJ1-5, with D perhaps TRBD1 (5 bases). This CDR3 has 15 residues. V lost 3 bases, J lost 0 bases, and 9 bases lay in between. Looked up from germline, CDR1 is MDHEN and CDR2 is SYDVKM. CDR3 sequence (DNA): TGTGCCAGCAGTTTCAAGGGGTATAGCAATCAGCCCCAGCATTTT. Translating gives CASSFKGYSNQPQHF.

The chain recombines TRBV19 with TRBJ1-1; possible D gene TRBD1, 6 bases. Germline V gene lookup returns CDR1 LNHDA and CDR2 SQIVND (reference sequence). The ends were cut back, 7 bases at V and 7 bases at J, with 16 bases in the middle. The CDR3 runs 13 residues. The CDR3 sequence is CASTPGGQYEAFF. The CDR3 coding sequence is TGTGCCAGTACCCCCGGTGGACAGTATGAAGCTTTCTTT. The whole variable domain, remainder taken from reference TRBV19 and TRBJ1-1, is DGGITQSPKYLFRKEGQNVTLSCEQNLNHDAMYWYRQDPGQGLRLIYYSQIVNDFQKGDIAEGYSVSREKKESFPLTVTSAQKNPTAFYLCASTPGGQYEAFFGQGTRLTVV.

The chain combines TRBV2 with TRBJ2-1, with D tentatively TRBD1 (6 bases). V was cut by 4 bases and J by 4 bases, with 11 bases left in between. CDR3 length: 14 residues. CDR1 SNHLY and CDR2 FYNNEI come from the germline V gene. CDR3 residues: CASSAGQRYNEQFF. The CDR3 DNA reads as TGTGCCAGCAGTGCCGGACAGAGATACAATGAGCAGTTCTTC.

The chain has TRBV4-3 and TRBJ1-4, with 7 bases aligning to TRBD1. J was trimmed by 3 bases and V by 3 bases; bases with no gene match: 10. Germline V lookup: CDR1 LGHNA, CDR2 YSLEER. This CDR3 region has 17 residues. The CDR3 here is CASSHDRAGWANEKLFF. CDR3 nucleotides: TGCGCCAGCAGCCACGACAGGGCCGGATGGGCTAATGAAAAACTGTTTTTT.

V and J are TRBV19 and TRBJ1-4; 8 bases match TRBD1. Germline trimming cut 6 bases from V and 2 bases from J; bases unmatched to any gene: 2. Germline CDR1 LNHDA, CDR2 SQIVND (reference sequence). The CDR3 extends over 14 amino acids. The CDR3 DNA reads as TGTGCCAGTAGGCGACAGGGGACTAATGAAAAACTGTTTTTT. As protein: CASRRQGTNEKLFF.

This chain joins TRBV6-1 and TRBJ1-6, with 7 bases fitting TRBD1. V lost 6 bases, J lost 10 bases, and 15 bases stayed unmatched. The CDR3 is 16 amino acids. The germline V gene encodes CDR1 MNHNS and CDR2 SASEGT. The CDR3 DNA follows: TGTGCCAGCAGGGAAAACAGGGGTGGAGTAGGATCACCCCTCCACTTT. It yields the protein CASRENRGGVGSPLHF.

The genes are TRBV2 and TRBJ2-2, with 12 nucleotides matching TRBD2. The CDR3 has 15 residues. The junction had 7 bases not matched to a gene; V was cut back by 9 bases and J by 5 bases. The germline CDR1 and CDR2 sequences are SNHLY and FYNNEI. CDR3 sequence (DNA): TGTGCCAGTAGGCGGACTAGCGGGAAAACCGGGGAGCTGTTTTTT. It encodes CASRRTSGKTGELFF.

There are a few counts of this clone. The V gene is TRBV5-5, the J gene TRBJ2-7, with 10 nucleotides matching TRBD2. The CDR3 spans 15 residues. V shed 4 bases, J shed 1 base, and the junction held 5 bases outside the gene matches. CDR1 is SGHKS and CDR2 is YYEKEE in the germline V gene (reference sequence). CDR3 sequence: CASSTLAGASYEQYF. The CDR3 DNA sequence: TGTGCCAGCAGCACCCTAGCGGGAGCTTCCTACGAGCAGTACTTC.

The chain links TRBV5-1 to TRBJ2-5; the D gene is possibly TRBD2 (7 bases). Trimming cost V 0 bases and J 5 bases, with 11 bases left between them. The CDR3 consists of 14 residues. Germline V gene sequence: CDR1 SGHRS, CDR2 YFSETQ. Written as DNA, the CDR3 is TGCGCCAGCAGCTTGGTGGGGGGGCTTGAGACCCAGTACTTC. As protein: CASSLVGGLETQYF.

The count of this clone is one. The chain has TRBV3-1 (or the pseudogene TRBV3-2) and TRBJ1-6; D is ambiguous. Germline CDR1 is LGHDT and CDR2 is YNNKEL (reference sequence). The V end lost 2 bases, the J end lost 9 bases, and 14 bases lay between the germline ends. The CDR3 sequence is 15 residues long. In DNA, the CDR3 is TGTGCCAGCAGCCAAATATTCCTGACGGGTTCACCCCTCCACTTT. Translated: CASSQIFLTGSPLHF.

The rearrangement links TRBV19 to TRBJ1-3, with TRBD1 matching 7 bases. Germline V gives CDR1 LNHDA, CDR2 SQIVND (reference sequence). After removal of 4 bases from V and 3 bases from J, the junction contained 9 bases not matched to a gene. This CDR3 comprises 16 residues. CDR3 in DNA: TGTGCCAGTAGTACCGACAGGGCGGTCGTTGGAAACACCATATATTTT. Its protein product is CASSTDRAVVGNTIYF. The whole variable domain, filled in from reference TRBV19 and TRBJ1-3, reads DGGITQSPKYLFRKEGQNVTLSCEQNLNHDAMYWYRQDPGQGLRLIYYSQIVNDFQKGDIAEGYSVSREKKESFPLTVTSAQKNPTAFYLCASSTDRAVVGNTIYFGEGSWLTVV.

This sequence joins TRBV5-5 and TRBJ2-5, with a tentative D call TRBD2 (6 bases). Per the germline V gene, CDR1 is SGHKS and CDR2 is YYEKEE (reference sequence). V shed 2 bases and J shed 4 bases, with 9 bases lying between them. The CDR3 contains 13 residues. CDR3 amino acids: CASSFGGRETQYF. In DNA form, the CDR3 reads TGTGCCAGCAGCTTTGGAGGGCGAGAGACCCAGTACTTC. The full variable domain, in which reference TRBV5-5 and TRBJ2-5 provide the parts outside the CDR3, is DAGVTQSPTHLIKTRGQQVTLRCSPISGHKSVSWYQQVLGQGPQFIFQYYEKEERGRGNFPDRFSARQFPNYSSELNVNALLLGDSALYLCASSFGGRETQYFGPGTRLLVL.

The chain recombines TRBV19 with TRBJ2-3; TRBD1 aligns across 9 bases. Germline loops: CDR1 LNHDA, CDR2 SQIVND (reference sequence). This CDR3 comprises 13 residues. Germline trimming cut 8 bases from V and 5 bases from J; bases unmatched to any gene: 5. In DNA, the CDR3 is TGTGCCAGTTGGGACAGGGAAAAAGATACGCAGTATTTT. Encoded protein: CASWDREKDTQYF. Full variable domain (outside the CDR3, taken from reference TRBV19 and TRBJ2-3): DGGITQSPKYLFRKEGQNVTLSCEQNLNHDAMYWYRQDPGQGLRLIYYSQIVNDFQKGDIAEGYSVSREKKESFPLTVTSAQKNPTAFYLCASWDREKDTQYFGPGTRLTVL.

The V and J genes are TRBV5-5 and TRBJ1-2; tentatively, D is TRBD1 (5 bases). Germline V gives CDR1 SGHKS, CDR2 YYEKEE (reference sequence). V lost 0 bases, J lost 5 bases, and 11 bases lay in between. The CDR3 is made up of 14 amino acids. CDR3 DNA sequence: TGTGCCAGCAGCTTGGCGGCGGAGGGGTATGGCTACACCTTC. Translation gives CASSLAAEGYGYTF.

This clone was recorded a few times. The chain uses TRBV3-1 (or the pseudogene TRBV3-2) and TRBJ2-7; maybe TRBD1 (6 bases). V was trimmed by 1 base and J by 3 bases, leaving 13 bases between them. The CDR3 sequence is 15 residues long. CDR1 and CDR2 (germline): LGHDT, YNNKEL (reference sequence). This chain's CDR3 is CASSQAGQSNYEQYF. In nucleotides, the CDR3 is TGTGCCAGCAGCCAAGCCGGACAGAGCAACTACGAGCAGTACTTC.

The chain joins TRBV7-2 to TRBJ2-7, with a possible D match to TRBD1 (5 bases). Germline values: CDR1 SGHTA, CDR2 FQGNSA. The CDR3 sequence is 13 residues long. The V end was cut by 6 bases, the J end by 0 bases, with 9 bases between. Written as DNA, the CDR3 is TGTGCCAGCAGGCGCACAGGCTCCTACGAGCAGTACTTC. As protein: CASRRTGSYEQYF.

The chain couples TRBV5-6 to TRBJ2-1, with a weak D call TRBD1 (6 bases). This CDR3 has 15 residues. Trimming removed 6 bases from V and 2 bases from J, with 15 bases in between. Per the germline V gene, CDR1 is SGHDT and CDR2 is YYEEEE. DNA of the CDR3: TGTGCCAGCAACTACTACAGGGCTGCCTACAATGAGCAGTTCTTC. This translates into CASNYYRAAYNEQFF.

This chain connects TRBV6-1 to TRBJ1-2; D call uncertain. Germline CDR1 and CDR2: MNHNS and SASEGT. Trimming left V 3 bases short and J 6 bases short, with 14 bases between. The CDR3 has 14 amino acids. The CDR3 is CASSEGVSPDGYTF. CDR3 in DNA: TGTGCCAGCAGTGAGGGCGTCAGTCCGGATGGCTACACCTTC.

In its sample, this clone was seen many times. This sequence joins TRBV5-8 and TRBJ1-5; D is uncertain. This CDR3 has 16 residues. The germline gives CDR1 SGHTS, CDR2 YDEGEE. V lost 4 bases and J lost 0, with 14 bases in between. CDR3 nucleotides: TGTGCCAGCAGCCCGGTTGGAGGGTTTAGCAATCAGCCCCAGCATTTT. Protein sequence: CASSPVGGFSNQPQHF.

The genes are TRBV6-5 and TRBJ1-4, with D possibly TRBD1 on 6 matching bases. Trimming took off 3 bases at V and 2 bases at J, with 13 bases between the two ends. This CDR3 is built from 16 residues. Germline CDR1 and CDR2: MNHEY and SVGAGI. CDR3 sequence reads: CASSYTQGSTNEKLFF. The CDR3 nucleotides read TGTGCCAGCAGTTATACCCAGGGGTCGACTAATGAAAAACTGTTTTTT.

This chain joins TRBV5-1 and TRBJ1-2, with 7 positions matching TRBD1. Germline assignment: CDR1 SGHRS and CDR2 YFSETQ. Trimming at V came to 5 bases and at J to 7 bases, leaving 11 bases not matched to a gene. The CDR3 runs 14 residues. In DNA form, the CDR3 reads TGCGCCAGCAGGGACCTCGCAGGGGGGTCTGGCTACACCTTC. It yields the protein CASRDLAGGSGYTF.

The V call is TRBV9, the J call TRBJ1-1, with 9 bases lining up with TRBD1. J gave up 7 bases and V 1 base, and 8 bases lay outside the gene matches. The CDR3 runs to 15 residues. Germline-derived CDR1 and CDR2 are SGDLS and YYNGEE. CDR3 DNA sequence: TGTGCCAGCAGCGTAAAAGGGACAGGGCTCCGTGAAGCTTTCTTT. It specifies CASSVKGTGLREAFF.

The chain employs TRBV10-3 and TRBJ2-7; 14 nucleotides agree with TRBD2. CDR3 length: 16 residues. Germline trimming cut 6 bases from V and 7 bases from J; bases unmatched to any gene: 11. The germline gives CDR1 ENHRY, CDR2 SYGVKD. Here the CDR3 reads CAIRDGLAGGLTEQYF. CDR3 coding DNA: TGTGCCATCAGGGACGGACTAGCGGGGGGCCTTACTGAGCAGTACTTC.

The chain carries TRBV7-3 and TRBJ2-2; 11 bases are shared with TRBD2. The CDR3 is 18 amino acids. The V and J ends lost 4 bases and 6 bases, in that order; junction bases with no gene match: 13. The V gene's germline CDR1 is SGHTA and CDR2 FQGTGA. CDR3 loop: CASSSILAGVGSAGELFF. The CDR3 DNA reads TGTGCCAGCAGCTCGATACTAGCGGGAGTGGGTAGTGCCGGGGAGCTGTTTTTT.

The chain employs TRBV28 and TRBJ2-1, with 9 nucleotides matching TRBD2. Losses at the gene ends were 7 bases for V and 3 bases for J; bases not matched to a gene: 7. Germline CDR1 reads MDHEN; CDR2 reads SYDVKM. This CDR3 contains 15 residues. In nucleotides, the CDR3 is TGTGCCAGCACGATTGGGACTAGCATCTACAATGAGCAGTTCTTC. It specifies CASTIGTSIYNEQFF. Combining the CDR3 with reference TRBV28 and TRBJ2-1 gives the whole variable domain DVKVTQSSRYLVKRTGEKVFLECVQDMDHENMFWYRQDPGLGLRLIYFSYDVKMKEKGDIPEGYSVSREKKERFSLILESASTNQTSMYLCASTIGTSIYNEQFFGPGTRLTVL.

The rearrangement joins TRBV6-5 to TRBJ1-3; D unclear. The length of the CDR3 is 15 residues. Per the germline V gene, CDR1 is MNHEY and CDR2 is SVGAGI. Trimming took off 0 bases at V and 0 bases at J, with 6 bases between the two ends. CDR3 residues: CASSYSGSSGNTIYF. CDR3 sequence (DNA): TGTGCCAGCAGTTACTCGGGGAGCTCTGGAAACACCATATATTTT.

The gene calls are TRBV5-1 and TRBJ1-4, with a possible D match to TRBD1 (6 bases). Germline V CDR1 and CDR2: SGHRS, YFSETQ. V lost 4 bases, J lost 7 bases, and 14 bases lay in between. This CDR3 spans 14 amino acids. In DNA form, the CDR3 reads TGCGCCAGCAGCCCAGGGGTGTACGGTGAAAAACTGTTTTTT. Translating gives CASSPGVYGEKLFF. Variable domain in full (rest from reference TRBV5-1 and TRBJ1-4): KAGVTQTPRYLIKTRGQQVTLSCSPISGHRSVSWYQQTPGQGLQFLFEYFSETQRNKGNFPGRFSGRQFSNSRSEMNVSTLELGDSALYLCASSPGVYGEKLFFGSGTQLSVL.

The V and J genes are TRBV7-9 and TRBJ2-5, with 14 nucleotides matching TRBD2. CDR1 and CDR2 (germline): SEHNR, FQNEAQ (reference sequence). The CDR3 is 16 residues long. The trim removed 1 base at V and 2 bases at J, leaving 0 bases unmatched. The chain's CDR3 is CASSLGTSGGQETQYF. CDR3 DNA sequence: TGTGCCAGCAGCTTAGGGACTAGCGGGGGGCAAGAGACCCAGTACTTC. Based on the CDR3 plus reference TRBV7-9 and TRBJ2-5, the full variable domain is DTGVSQNPRHKITKRGQNVTFRCDPISEHNRLYWYRQTLGQGPEFLTYFQNEAQLEKSRLLSDRFSAERPKGSFSTLEIQRTEQGDSAMYLCASSLGTSGGQETQYFGPGTRLLVL.

This clone was recorded once. V usage is TRBV19 and J usage is TRBJ1-2, with TRBD1 matching over 10 bases. CDR1 is LNHDA and CDR2 is SQIVND in the germline V gene (reference sequence). This CDR3 region has 14 residues. The trim removed 3 bases at V and 4 bases at J, leaving 2 bases unmatched. CDR3 in amino acids: CASSMDRGGYGYTF. The DNA for the CDR3 is TGTGCCAGTAGTATGGACAGGGGGGGCTATGGCTACACCTTC.